This T cell receptor beta chain was found in a study of neurological immune-mediated disorders. Germline CDR1 KGHDR, CDR2 SFDVKD. The length of the CDR3 is 15 residues. Trimming removed 4 bases at V and 6 bases at J, with 16 bases between. TCRdb reprocessed the 5' RACE reads with MiXCR, giving one entry per CDR3 protein. The table records tens of thousands of distinct CDR3 sequences, roughly 3.8% of them present only once. With respect to this clonotype: This sequence may be a read error, since a much larger clone differs from it by one base.

The specimen sequenced was PBMCs. The chain joins TRBV24-1 to TRBJ2-3; D is perhaps TRBD2 (7 bases). The receptor's source is a man aged 55 to 70 with multiple sclerosis. The CDR3 sequence: CATSDLGKGGDTQYF. The DNA for the CDR3 is TGTGCCACCAGTGACCTCGGAAAGGGGGGGGATACGCAGTATTTT.